This TCR beta chain came from a study of blood T cell repertoires in COVID-19. On the study more broadly: Specimens from acute and convalescent COVID-19 originated in the United States, Italy and Spain. PBMCs, B-cell-depleted T cells, or T cells were the source of the cDNA or gDNA that made up the material.

While infection was still active, Seattle patients were enrolled and then followed longitudinally. This clone occurred once. In the authors' methods: Researchers report that nucleated cell counts were estimated from reference gene primer amplification. Produced via immunoSEQ multiplex PCR; TCRdb's table is partial and in-frame only. That table gives V, J and clone size, and the DNA gave D and trimming. The sample includes roughly 160,000 clones, approximately 86% of them seen just once. With 8 bases clipped from V and 6 bases from J, the junction kept 15 bases outside the gene matches. This CDR3 is 15 amino acids long. Germline values: CDR1 MNHEY, CDR2 SMNVEV (reference sequence).

The source material was peripheral blood. The V call is TRBV27, the J call TRBJ2-5, with 7 bases identical to TRBD2. This clonotype was obtained from a man aged 55 to 70 with COVID-19, enrolled during active disease. The CDR3 DNA is TGTGCCAGCCATGGATGGGGGGGAATGGGGAAGACCCAGTACTTC. It is translated as CASHGWGGMGKTQYF.